The 9 T cell receptor beta chains given below trace back to one sample, sequenced in a study of shared clonotypes between healthy human individuals. Clones were sequenced by immunoSEQ multiplex PCR, and TCRdb holds only the in-frame ones, with some missing. The data hold more than 900,000 clones, with around 78% observed a single time. Sequenced input: memory CD4+ T cells from PBMCs. Documented subset: CD45RA-negative fraction. These receptors were obtained from a man younger than 35 in good health. Some clones in this sample may be carry-over from other donors' samples.

This chain joins TRBV11-1 and TRBJ1-5; weak D call: TRBD1 (6 bases). CDR3 length equals 18 residues. Looked up from germline, CDR1 is SGHAT and CDR2 is FQDESV (reference sequence). V lost 2 bases, J lost 1 base, and 18 bases lay in between. The CDR3 protein is CASSLRWGAGRSNQPQHF. The CDR3 DNA reads TGTGCCAGCAGCTTAAGGTGGGGGGCAGGTCGAAGCAATCAGCCCCAGCATTTT.

CDR3 in DNA: TGTGCCTGGAGTCGGGCGATAAATCAGCCCCAGCATTTT. Amino acids: CAWSRAINQPQHF. The V and J genes are TRBV30 and TRBJ1-5, with D hard to call. The CDR3 runs 13 residues. Germline loops: CDR1 GTSNPN, CDR2 SVGIG (reference sequence). V lost 2 bases, J lost 4 bases, and 9 bases lay in between.

The chain links TRBV25-1 to TRBJ1-5; D remains ambiguous. Germline V CDR1 and CDR2: MGHDK, SYGVNS. This CDR3 has 11 residues. The V end was cut by 11 bases, the J end by 5 bases, with 10 bases between. The CDR3, as DNA: TGTGCCTCCCGTTGTTATCAGCCCCAGCATTTT. It specifies CASRCYQPQHF.

This clone was picked up a small number of times. V and J are TRBV10-3 and TRBJ1-3, with 7 bases matching TRBD1. With V trimmed by 3 bases and J by 6 bases, 5 bases remained unmatched. Germline V gene data show CDR1 as ENHRY and CDR2 as SYGVKD. The length of the CDR3 is 14 residues. Written as DNA, the CDR3 is TGTGCCATCAGTGAAACAGGGGATGCAAACACCATATATTTT. It codes for CAISETGDANTIYF.

The rearrangement joins TRBV6-6 to TRBJ2-7; 10 bases match TRBD2. V lost 7 bases to trimming and J lost 2 bases; unmatched junction nucleotides: 5. Germline V gene lookup returns CDR1 MNHNY and CDR2 SVGAGI (reference sequence). The CDR3 extends over 14 amino acids. CDR3 residues: CASTRGTSAYEQYF. CDR3 DNA sequence: TGTGCCAGCACCCGCGGGACTAGCGCCTACGAGCAGTACTTC.

This chain uses TRBV7-3 with TRBJ1-5; 8 bases line up with TRBD1. Per germline, CDR1 SGHTA and CDR2 FQGTGA. This CDR3 spans 16 amino acids. J gave up 7 bases and V 5 bases, and 13 bases lay outside the gene matches. CDR3 amino acids: CASSQRGDRSQQPQHF. The DNA for the CDR3 is TGTGCCAGCAGCCAAAGGGGGGACAGGTCCCAGCAGCCCCAGCATTTT.

Notes on this clone: This may come from a read error, since a much larger clone is one base off. The chain carries TRBV29-1 and TRBJ2-5, with 8 bases fitting TRBD1. V was pared by 6 bases and J by 2 bases, with 14 bases of the junction left unmatched. This CDR3 is built from 16 residues. Germline CDR1 SQVTM, CDR2 ANQGSEA. The CDR3 region is CSVGTAWTGRQETQYF. In DNA, the CDR3 is TGCAGCGTCGGCACCGCATGGACAGGGAGGCAAGAGACCCAGTACTTC.

This chain joins TRBV28 and TRBJ2-7; D is unclear. The CDR3 totals 14 residues. The germline CDR1 and CDR2 sequences are MDHEN and SYDVKM. V lost 3 bases to trimming and J lost 0 bases, with 9 bases between them. CDR3 loop: CASSFFVPSYEQYF. The CDR3 DNA reads TGTGCCAGCAGTTTCTTCGTCCCCTCCTACGAGCAGTACTTC.

This clone was seen more than once but under ten times. This sequence joins TRBV7-9 and TRBJ2-5; 8 bases fit TRBD2. The V gene end was trimmed by 2 bases and the J gene end by 5 bases; junction bases not matched to a gene: 16. The CDR3 covers 18 residues. The germline CDR1 and CDR2 sequences are SEHNR and FQNEAQ (reference sequence). CDR3: CASSLIAGWTRNPETQYF. The CDR3 DNA sequence: TGTGCCAGCAGCTTAATAGCGGGATGGACCCGAAACCCGGAGACCCAGTACTTC.